This T cell receptor (beta chain) stems from a study of cytomegalovirus exposure and HLA in healthy donors. Findings and limits, study-wide: The Asian-associated ancestry cluster reportedly had fewer N-insertions than the 666-donor mean in a later analysis.

This PCR relied on a set of 60 Vbeta primers and 13 Jbeta primers. Produced via immunoSEQ multiplex PCR; TCRdb's table is partial and in-frame only. The sample has 95,000 to 150,000 clones; 60% to 85% are singletons. On this clone: Antigen unknown.

V lost 6 bases, J lost 12 bases, and 12 bases lay in between. CDR1 SEHNR and CDR2 FQNEAQ come from the germline V gene (reference sequence). The CDR3 runs 11 residues. The clonotype originates from a female donor in good health and CMV-seronegative. Sequencing was performed on PBMCs. The rearrangement uses TRBV7-9 and TRBJ2-4; possible D gene TRBD2, 7 bases. CDR3: CASSRGGRQYF. The CDR3 DNA reads TGTGCCAGCAGTAGGGGGGGGCGTCAGTACTTC.